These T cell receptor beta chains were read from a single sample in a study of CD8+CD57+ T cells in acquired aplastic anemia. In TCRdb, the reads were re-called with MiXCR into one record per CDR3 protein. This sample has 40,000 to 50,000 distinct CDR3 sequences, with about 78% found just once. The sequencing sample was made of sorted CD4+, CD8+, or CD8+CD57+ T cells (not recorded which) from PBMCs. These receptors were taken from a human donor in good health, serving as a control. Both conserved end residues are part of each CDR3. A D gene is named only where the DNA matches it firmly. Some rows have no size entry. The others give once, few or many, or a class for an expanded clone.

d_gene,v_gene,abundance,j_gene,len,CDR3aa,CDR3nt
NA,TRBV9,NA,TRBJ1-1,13,CASKPTGNTEAFF,TGTGCCAGCAAGCCGACAGGGAACACTGAAGCTTTCTTT
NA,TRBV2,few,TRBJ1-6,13,CASSVSWDSPLHF,TGTGCCAGCAGTGTGTCTTGGGATTCACCCCTCCACTTT
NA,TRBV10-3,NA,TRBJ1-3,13,CAIRQASGNTIYF,TGTGCCATCAGGCAGGCCTCTGGAAACACCATATATTTT
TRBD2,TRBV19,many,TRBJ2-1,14,CASGGLAGGSEQFF,TGTGCCAGCGGGGGACTAGCGGGAGGTAGTGAGCAGTTCTTC
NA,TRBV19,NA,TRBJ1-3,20,CASSIVAGGDGSLPGNTIYF,TGTGCCAGTAGTATAGTAGCGGGCGGCGACGGCTCGCTACCTGGAAACACCATATATTTT
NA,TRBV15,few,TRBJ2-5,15,CATSRDLGRQETQYF,TGTGCCACCAGCAGAGATTTGGGACGACAAGAGACCCAGTACTTC
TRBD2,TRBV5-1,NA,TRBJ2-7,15,CASSSGLAETYEQYF,TGCGCCAGCAGTTCTGGACTAGCGGAAACCTACGAGCAGTACTTC
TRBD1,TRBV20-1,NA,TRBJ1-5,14,CSARVRDRDQPQHF,TGCAGTGCTAGGGTTCGGGACAGAGATCAGCCCCAGCATTTT
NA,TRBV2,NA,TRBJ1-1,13,CASSEGRVTEALF,TGTGCCAGCAGTGAGGGGAGGGTGACTGAAGCTCTCTTT
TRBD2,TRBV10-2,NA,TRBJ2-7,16,CASGSPLAGGTYEQYF,TGCGCCAGCGGGTCACCTCTAGCGGGAGGCACCTACGAGCAGTACTTC
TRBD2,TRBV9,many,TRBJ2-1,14,CASSSGGAYNEQFF,TGTGCCAGCAGCTCCGGGGGGGCCTACAATGAGCAGTTCTTC
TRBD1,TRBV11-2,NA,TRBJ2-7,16,CASSYNPDRGSWEQYF,TGTGCCAGCAGCTACAACCCCGACAGGGGGTCTTGGGAGCAGTACTTC
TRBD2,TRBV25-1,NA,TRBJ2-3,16,CASSELGGGAADTQYF,TGTGCCAGCAGTGAATTGGGCGGGGGGGCCGCAGATACGCAGTATTTT
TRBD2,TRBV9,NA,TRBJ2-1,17,CASSATGTSGMRNEQFF,TGTGCCAGCAGCGCCACCGGGACTAGCGGGATGAGGAATGAGCAGTTCTTC
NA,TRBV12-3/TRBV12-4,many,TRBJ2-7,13,CASSLPSRLVQYF,TGTGCCAGCAGTTTACCTAGCCGGTTGGTGCAGTACTTC
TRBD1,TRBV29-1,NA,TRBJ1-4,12,CSAVRQGEKLFF,TGCAGCGCAGTCCGACAGGGGGAAAAACTGTTTTTT
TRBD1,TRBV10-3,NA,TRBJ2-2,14,CAIRGDRDTGELFF,TGTGCCATCAGGGGGGACAGGGATACCGGGGAGCTGTTTTTT
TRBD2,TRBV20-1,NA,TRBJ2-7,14,CSATGLAGGYEQYF,TGCAGTGCCACCGGACTAGCGGGAGGCTACGAGCAGTACTTC
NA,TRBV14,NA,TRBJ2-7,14,CASSYLSGGYEQYF,TGTGCCAGCAGTTATTTATCCGGCGGCTACGAGCAGTACTTC
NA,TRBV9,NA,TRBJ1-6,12,CASSQAISPLHF,TGTGCCAGCAGCCAGGCTATTTCACCCCTCCACTTT
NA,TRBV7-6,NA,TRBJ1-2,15,CASSLASSSNIGYTF,TGTGCCAGCAGCTTAGCTAGCAGCAGTAATATAGGCTACACCTTC
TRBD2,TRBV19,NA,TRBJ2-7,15,CASNNGASGTYEQYF,TGTGCCAGTAACAATGGGGCTAGCGGGACCTACGAGCAGTACTTC
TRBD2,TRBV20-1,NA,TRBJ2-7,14,CSAGLAGGTYEQYF,TGCAGTGCGGGACTAGCGGGGGGGACTTACGAGCAGTACTTC
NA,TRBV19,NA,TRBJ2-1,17,CASSITTARAAWNEQFF,TGTGCCAGTAGTATAACTACGGCGAGGGCAGCTTGGAATGAGCAGTTCTTC
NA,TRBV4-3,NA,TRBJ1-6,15,CASSQDPSGDSPLHF,TGCGCCAGCAGCCAAGATCCTTCAGGGGATTCACCCCTCCACTTT
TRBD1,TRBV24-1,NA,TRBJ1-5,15,CATSDPGTGNQPQHF,TGTGCCACCAGTGATCCTGGGACAGGCAATCAGCCCCAGCATTTT
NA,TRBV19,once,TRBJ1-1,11,CASRWYTEAFF,TGTGCCAGTAGGTGGTACACTGAAGCTTTCTTT
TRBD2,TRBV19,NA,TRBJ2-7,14,CASGGLAEAYEQYF,TGTGCCAGCGGGGGACTAGCGGAGGCCTACGAGCAGTACTTC
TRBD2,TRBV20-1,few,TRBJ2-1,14,CSARPLAGYNEQFF,TGCAGTGCTAGACCTCTAGCGGGCTACAATGAGCAGTTCTTC
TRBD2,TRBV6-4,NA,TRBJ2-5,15,CASSLTSGVQETQYF,TGTGCCAGCAGTCTGACTAGCGGAGTCCAAGAGACCCAGTACTTC
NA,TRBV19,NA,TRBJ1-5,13,CASTDRSGQPQHF,TGTGCCAGTACCGACAGGTCAGGTCAGCCCCAGCATTTT
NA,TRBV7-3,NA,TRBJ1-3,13,CASRGDSGNTIYF,TGTGCCAGCAGGGGCGACTCTGGAAACACCATATATTTT
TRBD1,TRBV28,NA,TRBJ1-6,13,CASDHGQGSPLHF,TGTGCCAGCGACCACGGACAGGGTTCACCCCTCCACTTT
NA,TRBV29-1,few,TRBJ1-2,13,CSALDRLNYGYTF,TGCAGCGCCCTAGACAGGTTAAACTATGGCTACACCTTC
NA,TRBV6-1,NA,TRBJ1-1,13,CASAAAENTEAFF,TGTGCCAGCGCTGCGGCGGAGAACACTGAAGCTTTCTTT
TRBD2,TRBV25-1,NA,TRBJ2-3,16,CASSNSAGREADTQYF,TGTGCCAGCAGTAATTCGGCTGGGCGGGAGGCAGATACGCAGTATTTT
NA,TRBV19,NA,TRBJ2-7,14,CASSATGDSYEQYF,TGTGCCAGTAGTGCGACAGGTGACTCCTACGAGCAGTACTTC
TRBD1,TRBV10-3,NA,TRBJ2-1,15,CAISPLGQGSNEQFF,TGTGCCATCAGCCCCTTAGGACAGGGAAGCAATGAGCAGTTCTTC
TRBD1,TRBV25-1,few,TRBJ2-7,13,CATSATGAYEQYF,TGTGCCACCAGTGCAACAGGGGCCTACGAGCAGTACTTC
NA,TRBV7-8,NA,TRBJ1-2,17,CASSISRVRAAHYGYTF,TGTGCCAGCAGCATTTCGAGAGTCCGGGCTGCCCACTATGGCTACACCTTC
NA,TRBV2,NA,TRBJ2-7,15,CASSAGDIVGIEQYF,TGTGCCAGCAGTGCCGGGGACATTGTAGGAATCGAGCAGTACTTC
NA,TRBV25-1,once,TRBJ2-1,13,CASSDPFRTEAFF,TGTGCCAGCAGTGACCCATTTCGGACTGAAGCTTTCTTC
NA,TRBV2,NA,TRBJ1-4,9,CASSEKLFF,TGTGCCAGCAGTGAAAAACTGTTTTTT
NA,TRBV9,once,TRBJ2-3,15,CASSVRQAVTDTQYF,TGTGCCAGCAGCGTACGGCAGGCAGTCACAGATACGCAGTATTTT
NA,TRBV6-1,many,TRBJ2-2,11,CASSEPGELFF,TGTGCCAGCAGTGAACCCGGGGAGCTGTTTTTT
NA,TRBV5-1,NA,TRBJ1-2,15,CASSPRTDANYGYTF,TGCGCCAGCAGCCCGCGGACAGACGCTAACTATGGCTACACCTTC
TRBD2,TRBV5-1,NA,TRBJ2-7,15,CASSQNSGGSGEQYF,TGCGCCAGCAGCCAGAATAGCGGGGGGTCTGGCGAGCAGTACTTC
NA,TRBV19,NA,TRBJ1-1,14,CASSMSHLNTEAFF,TGTGCCAGTAGTATGAGTCACCTGAACACTGAAGCTTTCTTT
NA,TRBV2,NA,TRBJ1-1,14,CASRELNANTEAFF,TGTGCCAGCAGAGAGCTAAATGCTAACACTGAAGCTTTCTTT
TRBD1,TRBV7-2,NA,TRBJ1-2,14,CASSQGAGDYGYTF,TGTGCCAGCAGCCAGGGGGCAGGGGACTATGGCTACACCTTC
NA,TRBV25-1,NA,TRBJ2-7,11,CATSRVYEQYF,TGTGCCACCTCCCGGGTCTACGAGCAGTACTTC
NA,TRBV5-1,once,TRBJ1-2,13,CASSLESSIGYTF,TGCGCCAGCAGCTTGGAATCTAGTATTGGCTACACCTTC
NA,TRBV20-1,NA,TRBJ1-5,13,CSAAWNYNQPQHF,TGCAGTGCTGCATGGAACTACAATCAGCCCCAGCATTTT